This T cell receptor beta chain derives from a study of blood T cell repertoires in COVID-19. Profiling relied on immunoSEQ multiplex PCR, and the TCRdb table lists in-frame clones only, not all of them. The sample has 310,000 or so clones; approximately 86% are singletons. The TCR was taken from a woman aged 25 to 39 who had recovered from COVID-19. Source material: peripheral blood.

The CDR3, as DNA: TGTGCCACCCTAGACAGAAGGAATCAGCCCCAGCATTTT. As protein: CATLDRRNQPQHF. V is TRBV6-5 and J is TRBJ1-5, with a weak D call TRBD1 (5 bases). There are 13 residues in the CDR3. Trimming removed 10 bases from V and 4 bases from J, with 14 bases in between. Germline V gives CDR1 MNHEY, CDR2 SVGAGI.